This T cell receptor (beta chain) was identified in a study of shared clonotypes between healthy human individuals. Study findings and constraints: Specimens sampled were limited to blood, with tissue repertoires likely differing. The donor pool, a small one, limited the genetic and exposure-history diversity represented.

Comments on this clone: Antigen: not known.

Sequencing was at deep level. Sequencing was performed with immunoSEQ multiplex PCR; in TCRdb, only in-frame clones are kept and a portion is missing. Of 600,000 or so clones in the sample, more than 95% are singletons; the top ten hold 0.3%. CD45RO-negative, CCR7-positively selected cells formed the naive CD8 fraction, excluding terminally differentiated effector memory CD45RA+ cells. Germline loops: CDR1 GTSNPN, CDR2 SVGIG (reference sequence). V gave up 4 bases and J gave up 3 bases; unmatched junction bases: 3. The CDR3 extends over 13 amino acids. This receptor was taken from a man aged 25 to 40 in good health. This sequence joins TRBV30 and TRBJ2-7; 10 nucleotides match TRBD2. Sequenced: naive CD8+ T cells sorted from blood. Here the CDR3 reads CAWTSGSGYEQYF. CDR3 bases: TGTGCCTGGACTAGCGGGAGTGGCTACGAGCAGTACTTC.